This TCR beta chain was captured by sequencing in a study of STAT5B mutations in CD4+ large granular lymphocyte leukemia. Regarding this clone: Antigen unknown.

Study-wide results and limits: 8/27 top patient clones versus 2/35 control clones were TRBV06-family. No patients shared main leukemic clonotypes, though about 24% appeared at low frequency elsewhere.

Looked up from germline, CDR1 is SGHTA and CDR2 is FQGTGA. V was clipped by 6 bases and J by 7 bases; unmatched bases: 14. The CDR3 has 16 residues. Authors' analysis steps: Lowest detectable productive clonotype frequency was 2.59 x 10-5. TCRdb's copy holds only in-frame clones and misses some; the assay was immunoSEQ multiplex PCR. V and J calls and clone size follow that table, whereas D and trimming were derived from the DNA. The sample has 30,000 to 40,000 clones; 75% to 85% are singletons. The TCR sequence derives from a human donor in good health. Sequenced material: CD4+ T cells from blood buffy coats. J is TRBJ2-7 and V is TRBV7-3, with 11 bases matching TRBD2. In nucleotides, the CDR3 is TGTGCCAGCAGGCCACTAGCGGGGGATTCTCTTAGAGAGCAGTACTTC. Translation gives CASRPLAGDSLREQYF.